These 17 T cell receptor beta chains originate from one sample sequenced in a study of CD8+ T cells in alopecia areata (dated by TCRdb to 2017 to 2018). The library was prepared using the immunoSEQ multiplex PCR assay. To provide template for TCR sequencing, every sample had RNA extracted and reverse transcribed into cDNA. Entries here come from immuneACCESS through TCRdb and include only in-frame sequences with V and J called. Some clones fail to appear in such tables; in the studies checked, an unresolved V gene covers under half of the shortfall, and the cause of the remainder is unknown. The sample table shows 120,000 or so clones, and roughly 61% are seen once. 4.5% to 5.5% of the sample is in the top ten clones. The sample's time point label, decoded: baseline before oral tofacitinib. The sample consisted of CD4+ T cells sorted from blood, taken at week 0. These receptors were obtained from a human donor with alopecia areata.

The table lists this clone with a few counts. The rearrangement joins TRBV10-2 to TRBJ2-7, with D possibly matching TRBD2 (5 bases). Trimming removed 6 bases at V and 7 bases at J, with 16 bases between. CDR1 and CDR2 (germline): WSHSY, SAAADI. The CDR3 is made up of 13 amino acids. The CDR3, as DNA: TGCGCCAGCAGACCGATACAAACGGGGGAGCAGTACTTC. It codes for CASRPIQTGEQYF.

The J gene is TRBJ1-2, the V gene TRBV18; D gene ambiguous. This CDR3 has 16 amino acids. Per the germline V gene, CDR1 is KGHSH and CDR2 is LQKENI. Deletions cut 3 bases from V and 4 bases from J, with 18 bases between. The CDR3 loop is CASSPLPGRKPYGYTF. CDR3 in DNA: TGTGCCAGCTCACCGCTCCCGGGCCGCAAACCCTATGGCTACACCTTC.

V and J are TRBV7-6 and TRBJ2-3, with 10 positions matching TRBD2. The germline gives CDR1 SGHVS, CDR2 FNYEAQ. The CDR3 is 15 amino acids. The junction had 3 bases not matched to a gene; V was cut back by 3 bases and J by 3 bases. CDR3 nucleotide sequence: TGTGCCAGCAGCTTTGGGACTAGCGCAACAGATACGCAGTATTTT. Translating it yields CASSFGTSATDTQYF.

This clone was counted between two and nine times. This chain connects TRBV2 to TRBJ2-3; either TRBD1 or TRBD2 may supply D (7 bases each). The germline V and J ends were trimmed by 7 bases and 3 bases, with 17 bases remaining between them. The V gene's germline CDR1 is SNHLY and CDR2 FYNNEI. There are 15 residues in the CDR3. CDR3 region: CASTYDREGTDTQYF. CDR3 coding DNA: TGTGCCAGCACCTACGACAGGGAGGGAACAGATACGCAGTATTTT.

The gene calls are TRBV2 and TRBJ2-2, with TRBD1 matching 8 bases. The germline V gene has CDR1 SNHLY and CDR2 FYNNEI. Losses at the gene ends were 6 bases for V and 5 bases for J; bases not matched to a gene: 11. The CDR3 totals 16 residues. The CDR3 here is CASRGEWTGRTGELFF. The CDR3, as DNA: TGTGCCAGCAGGGGGGAATGGACAGGGCGAACCGGGGAGCTGTTTTTT. Looking up the rest from reference TRBV2 and TRBJ2-2 gives the full variable domain: EPEVTQTPSHQVTQMGQEVILRCVPISNHLYFYWYRQILGQKVEFLVSFYNNEISEKSEIFDDQFSVERPDGSNFTLKIRSTKLEDSAMYFCASRGEWTGRTGELFFGEGSRLTVL.

This clone was seen a handful of times. V usage is TRBV28 and J usage is TRBJ2-2, with D tentatively TRBD1 (5 bases). The CDR3 has 12 residues. The germline gives CDR1 MDHEN, CDR2 SYDVKM. The V gene lost 8 bases and the J gene lost 7 bases, with 11 bases spanning the gap. The CDR3 coding sequence is TGTGCCAGCTCCATTCAGGGCGGGGAGCTGTTTTTT. As protein: CASSIQGGELFF.

The chain combines TRBV7-9 with TRBJ1-5; the D is unclear. The CDR3 totals 13 residues. Germline V gene sequence: CDR1 SEHNR, CDR2 FQNEAQ (reference sequence). Trimming took 5 bases from V and 1 from J, leaving 6 bases between them. The CDR3 sequence is CASSLISNQPQHF. In DNA form, the CDR3 reads TGTGCCAGCAGCCTAATAAGCAATCAGCCCCAGCATTTT.

V gene TRBV4-2 combines with J gene TRBJ2-5; D perhaps matches TRBD2 (5 bases). The V end lost 1 base, the J end lost 2 bases, and 8 bases lay between the germline ends. Germline V gives CDR1 LGHNA, CDR2 YNFKEQ. This CDR3 comprises 14 residues. Here the CDR3 reads CASSQAKRQETQYF. CDR3 sequence (DNA): TGTGCCAGCAGCCAAGCTAAGCGGCAAGAGACCCAGTACTTC.

The rearrangement joins TRBV6-5 to TRBJ1-1; D ambiguous. CDR1 is MNHEY and CDR2 is SVGAGI in the germline V gene. CDR3 size: 15 residues. V lost 0 bases and J 3 bases, leaving 11 bases between the germline ends. The CDR3 region is CASSYSSLHYTEAFF. CDR3 nucleotide sequence: TGTGCCAGCAGTTACTCGTCCTTACATTACACTGAAGCTTTCTTT.

V gene TRBV7-8 combines with J gene TRBJ2-5; 8 nucleotides agree with TRBD2. CDR1 SGHVS and CDR2 FQNEAQ come from the germline V gene. V trimming: 3 bases; J trimming: 3 bases; junction bases outside the gene matches: 0. This CDR3 contains 13 residues. The CDR3 region is CASSLGLEETQYF. Written as DNA, the CDR3 is TGTGCCAGCAGCTTGGGACTAGAAGAGACCCAGTACTTC.

As to this clone: Compared with germline, one end of the junction differs, possibly owing to a read error. This chain joins TRBV7-2 and TRBJ2-7, with 8 bases matching TRBD1. Per the germline V gene, CDR1 is SGHTA and CDR2 is FQGNSA. The CDR3 length is 15 residues. The CDR3: CASSRGTGISYEQHF. The DNA for the CDR3 is TGTGCCAGCAGCCGTGGGACAGGAATCTCCTACGAGCAGCACTTC. The whole variable domain, remainder taken from reference TRBV7-2 and TRBJ2-7, is GAGVSQSPSNKVTEKGKDVELRCDPISGHTALYWYRQSLGQGLEFLIYFQGNSAPDKSGLPSDRFSAERTGGSVSTLTIQRTQQEDSAVYLCASSRGTGISYEQHFGPGTRLTVT.

The rearrangement joins TRBV5-1 to TRBJ2-3, with D perhaps TRBD1 (6 bases). This CDR3 spans 14 amino acids. In germline, CDR1 is SGHRS, CDR2 YFSETQ. The V end lost 2 bases, the J end lost 5 bases, and 12 bases lay between the germline ends. CDR3 protein: CASSLGTQRDTQYF. The DNA for the CDR3 is TGCGCCAGCAGCTTAGGGACACAAAGAGATACGCAGTATTTT.

The chain couples TRBV18 to TRBJ2-3; a weak D match, TRBD2 (5 bases). The length of the CDR3 is 16 residues. Germline V CDR1 and CDR2: KGHSH, LQKENI. V lost 3 bases, J lost 4 bases, and 17 bases lay in between. CDR3: CASSPFVEGSPDTQYF. The CDR3 region has the DNA TGTGCCAGCTCACCCTTTGTGGAAGGGAGTCCAGATACGCAGTATTTT.

Concerning this clone itself: Other DNA sequences in the sample encode the same CDR3. This chain links TRBV7-2 with TRBJ2-6; D could derive from TRBD1 or TRBD2 (5 bases each). The CDR3 is made up of 15 amino acids. The V end was cut by 1 base, the J end by 1 base, with 5 bases between. Germline CDR1 and CDR2: SGHTA and FQGNSA. This CDR3 is CASSLGGSGANVLTF. In DNA form, the CDR3 reads TGTGCCAGCAGCTTAGGGGGGTCTGGGGCCAACGTCCTGACTTTC. The full variable domain, rest sourced from reference TRBV7-2 and TRBJ2-6, is GAGVSQSPSNKVTEKGKDVELRCDPISGHTALYWYRQSLGQGLEFLIYFQGNSAPDKSGLPSDRFSAERTGGSVSTLTIQRTQQEDSAVYLCASSLGGSGANVLTFGAGSRLTVL.

The J gene is TRBJ2-2, the V gene TRBV6-1, with unresolved D. Trimming removed 7 bases at V and 5 bases at J, with 14 bases between. Germline CDR1 MNHNS, CDR2 SASEGT. This CDR3 spans 14 amino acids. CDR3 coding DNA: TGTGCCAGCAACCTAGAAATCCGGACCGGGGAGCTGTTTTTT. Amino acid sequence: CASNLEIRTGELFF.

The chain links TRBV27 to TRBJ2-5; perhaps D is TRBD1 or TRBD2 (6 bases each). There are 15 residues in the CDR3. Germline V CDR1 and CDR2: MNHEY, SMNVEV (reference sequence). Trimming left V 8 bases short and J 2 bases short, with 18 bases between. The CDR3 spells CASHPGAARQETQYF. In nucleotides, the CDR3 is TGTGCCAGCCACCCGGGGGCAGCCAGACAAGAGACCCAGTACTTC.

V is TRBV5-4 and J is TRBJ2-2; TRBD2 matches at 13 bases. Trimming at V came to 0 bases and at J to 7 bases, leaving 6 bases not matched to a gene. CDR3 length: 17 residues. Germline values: CDR1 SGHNT, CDR2 YYREEE (reference sequence). DNA of the CDR3: TGTGCCAGCAGCTTGGCTACTAGCGGGGGGGCAGGCGGGGAGCTGTTTTTT. This encodes CASSLATSGGAGGELFF.